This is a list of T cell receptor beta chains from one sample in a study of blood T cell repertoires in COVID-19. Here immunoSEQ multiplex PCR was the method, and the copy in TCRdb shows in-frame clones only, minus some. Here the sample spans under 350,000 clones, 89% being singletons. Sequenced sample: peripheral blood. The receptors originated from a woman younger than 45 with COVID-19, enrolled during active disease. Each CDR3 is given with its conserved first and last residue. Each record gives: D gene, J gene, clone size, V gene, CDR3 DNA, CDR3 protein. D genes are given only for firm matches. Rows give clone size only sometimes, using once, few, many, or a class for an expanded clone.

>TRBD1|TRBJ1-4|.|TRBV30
TGTGCCTGGAGCTCTAAGACAGGGGGGAATGAAAAACTGTTTTTT
CAWSSKTGGNEKLFF
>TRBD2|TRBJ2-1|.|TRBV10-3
TGTGCCACTAGCGGGGGGCCCAATACTTACAATGAGCAGTTCTTC
CATSGGPNTYNEQFF
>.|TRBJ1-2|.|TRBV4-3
TGCGCCAGCAGCCAAGATACAACCCAGACTCCCTATGGCTACACCTTC
CASSQDTTQTPYGYTF
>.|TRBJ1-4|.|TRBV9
TGTGCCAGCAGCGTAGGTGGGGGACAATATAATGAAAAACTGTTTTTT
CASSVGGGQYNEKLFF
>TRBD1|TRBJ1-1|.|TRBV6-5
TGTGCCAGCAGTTACTCGAACAGGGGACACACTGAAGCTTTCTTT
CASSYSNRGHTEAFF
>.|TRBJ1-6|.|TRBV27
TGTGCCAGCAGTTGGGGCCGGGGGTATAATTCACCCCTCCACTTT
CASSWGRGYNSPLHF
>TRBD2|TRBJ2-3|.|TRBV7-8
TGTGCCAGCAGCTTAGCTACTAGCGGGGGCGTGGGGGCCACAGATACGCAGTATTTT
CASSLATSGGVGATDTQYF
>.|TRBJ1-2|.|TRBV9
TGTGCCAGCAGCGTAGATAGGGGTGGCTACACCTTC
CASSVDRGGYTF
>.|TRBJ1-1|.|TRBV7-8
TGTGCCAGCAGGTTTCGGGGAGACTTTGAAGCTTTCTTT
CASRFRGDFEAFF
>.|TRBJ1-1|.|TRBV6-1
TGTGCCAGCAGTGAACAGGGCGGTTTTCGGCGGACTGAAGCTTTCTTT
CASSEQGGFRRTEAFF
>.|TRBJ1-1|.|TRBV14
TGTGCCAGCAGCCAAGATACCAGGAACACTGAAGCTTTCTTT
CASSQDTRNTEAFF
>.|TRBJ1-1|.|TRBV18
TGTGCCAGCTCACCCTCGACAGGAAACACTGAAGCTTTCTTT
CASSPSTGNTEAFF
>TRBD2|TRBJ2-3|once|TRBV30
TGTGCCTGGGCAACGGGGGGGCCTGGTACGCAGTATTTT
CAWATGGPGTQYF
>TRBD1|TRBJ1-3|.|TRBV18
TGTGCCAGCTCACAGGAACAGGGGAATGGAAACACCATATATTTT
CASSQEQGNGNTIYF
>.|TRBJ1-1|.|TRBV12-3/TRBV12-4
TGTGCCAGCAGGTCACAGAACACTGAAGCTTTCTTT
CASRSQNTEAFF
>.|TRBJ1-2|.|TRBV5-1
TGCGCCAGCAGCTTGGCGGGGGACGGAAACTATGGCTACACCTTC
CASSLAGDGNYGYTF
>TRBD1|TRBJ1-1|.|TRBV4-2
TGTGCCAGCAGCCAAGAGGCCGGACAGGGAGGCGCTGAAGCTTTCTTT
CASSQEAGQGGAEAFF
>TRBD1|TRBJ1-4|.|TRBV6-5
TGTGCCAGCAGTTTCGGGACAGGGGAGAATGAAAAACTGTTTTTT
CASSFGTGENEKLFF
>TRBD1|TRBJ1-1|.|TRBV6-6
TGTGCCAGCAGTGGGACAGGGGTCGAAGCTTTCTTT
CASSGTGVEAFF
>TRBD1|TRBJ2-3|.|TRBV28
TGTGCCAGCAGTTTATCCTCGGACAGGGTGGGAACAGATACGCAGTATTTT
CASSLSSDRVGTDTQYF
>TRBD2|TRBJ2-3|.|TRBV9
TGTGCCAGCAGCTCGCGGGGGGCCCTCACAGATACGCAGTATTTT
CASSSRGALTDTQYF
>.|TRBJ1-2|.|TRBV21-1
TGTGCCAGCAGCACGCAGACAGGGGTAGATGGCTACACCTTC
CASSTQTGVDGYTF
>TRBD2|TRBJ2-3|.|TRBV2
TGTGCCAGCAGGGCTAGCGGGGGCACAGATACGCAGTATTTT
CASRASGGTDTQYF
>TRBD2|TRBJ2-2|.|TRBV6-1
TGTGCCAGCAGTGAGACTAGCGGGGGTTTTGACGGGGAGCTGTTTTTT
CASSETSGGFDGELFF
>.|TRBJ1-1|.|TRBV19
TGTGCCAGTAGTACACAGGGGAACACTGAAGCTTTCTTT
CASSTQGNTEAFF
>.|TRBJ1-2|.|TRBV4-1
TGCGCCAGCAGCCCCGGCGGCTATGGCTACACCTTC
CASSPGGYGYTF
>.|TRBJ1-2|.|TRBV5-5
TGTGCCAGCAGCCCCCCCCGGGACTATGGCTACACCTTC
CASSPPRDYGYTF
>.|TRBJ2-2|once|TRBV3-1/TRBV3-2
TGTGCCAGCAGCCAGAGGCTAGGGGGAGCTACCGGGGAGCTGTTTTTT
CASSQRLGGATGELFF
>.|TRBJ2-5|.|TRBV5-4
TGTGCCAGCAGCCCTGGGGGCCGGACGGAGACCCAGTACTTC
CASSPGGRTETQYF
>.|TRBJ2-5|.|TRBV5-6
TGTGCCAGCAGCTTGGGTCAGTGGGAGACCCAGTACTTC
CASSLGQWETQYF
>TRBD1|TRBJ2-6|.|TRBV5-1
TGCGCCAGCCAACAGGGGGGCTCTGGGGCCAACGTCCTGACTTTC
CASQQGGSGANVLTF
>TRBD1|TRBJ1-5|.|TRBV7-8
TGTGCCAGCAGCTCTCTGACAGGGTACAATAGCAATCAGCCCCAGCATTTT
CASSSLTGYNSNQPQHF
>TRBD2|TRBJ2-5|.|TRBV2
TGTGCCAGCAGAAGGGGCGGGGGGGCGTTCTTAGAGACCCAGTACTTC
CASRRGGGAFLETQYF
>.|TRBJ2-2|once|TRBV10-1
TGCGCCAGCGAAGACTTGCTGGGGGAGCTGTTTTTT
CASEDLLGELFF
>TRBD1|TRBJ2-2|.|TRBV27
TGTGCCAGCAGTCCCGGACAGGGGTGGATAGCCGGGGAGCTGTTTTTT
CASSPGQGWIAGELFF
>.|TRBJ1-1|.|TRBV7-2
TGTGCCAGCAGCCTATCGACAGGCAGGAACACTGAAGCTTTCTTT
CASSLSTGRNTEAFF
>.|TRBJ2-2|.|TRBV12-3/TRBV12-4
TGTGCCAGCAGACAGTTCACCGGGGAGCTGTTTTTT
CASRQFTGELFF
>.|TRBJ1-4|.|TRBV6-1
TGTGCCAGCAGTGAAAGTCACGGGGGATACGAAAAACTGTTTTTT
CASSESHGGYEKLFF
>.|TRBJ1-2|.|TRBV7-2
TGTGCCAGCAGCGGAAGGACAGCAGGGCCCTATGGCTACACCTTC
CASSGRTAGPYGYTF
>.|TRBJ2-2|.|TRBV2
TGTGCCAGCAGTGTATTTGGAGCTGGCGGGGAGCTGTTTTTT
CASSVFGAGGELFF
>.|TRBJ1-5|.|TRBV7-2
TGTGCCAGCAGCTTCTTCAACAGGAATCAGCCCCAGCATTTT
CASSFFNRNQPQHF
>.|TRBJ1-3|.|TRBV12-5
TGTGCTAGTGGTTACCCCTCCGCCGGGGGGTCGTCGAACACCATATATTTT
CASGYPSAGGSSNTIYF
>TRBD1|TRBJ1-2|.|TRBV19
TGTGCCAGTAGTCCCGGTGGACAGGGTCACGACTATGGCTACACCTTC
CASSPGGQGHDYGYTF
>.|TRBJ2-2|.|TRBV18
TGTGCCAGCTCACCATCTAGGGGCGGGGAGCTGTTTTTT
CASSPSRGGELFF
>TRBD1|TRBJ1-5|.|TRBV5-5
TGTGCCAGCAGCCTAGGACAGGGGAGGGGCAATCAGCCCCAGCATTTT
CASSLGQGRGNQPQHF
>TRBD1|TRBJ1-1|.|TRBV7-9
TGTGCCAGCAGTTCGTTTATGGACAGGGAGATCGCTTTCTTT
CASSSFMDREIAFF
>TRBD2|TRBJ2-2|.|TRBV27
TGTGCCAGCAGTGGGGGGGAGATTAACACCGGGGAGCTGTTTTTT
CASSGGEINTGELFF
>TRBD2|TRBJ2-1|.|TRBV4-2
TGTGCCAGCAGCCAAACCGGGGGGGGCTCCTACAATGAGCAGTTCTTC
CASSQTGGGSYNEQFF
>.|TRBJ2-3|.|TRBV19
TGTGCCAGTAGTTCAGAAGATACGCAGTATTTT
CASSSEDTQYF
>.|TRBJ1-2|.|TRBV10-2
TGCGCCAGCAGTGATCGGGGGAAGATGGAGGGCTACACCTTC
CASSDRGKMEGYTF
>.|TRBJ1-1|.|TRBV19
TGTGCCAGTATCCCAGGGAAACGGAACACTGAAGCTTTCTTT
CASIPGKRNTEAFF
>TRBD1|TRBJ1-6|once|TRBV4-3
TGCGCCAGCAGCCGCCAACAGGGGAATAATTCACCCCTCCACTTT
CASSRQQGNNSPLHF
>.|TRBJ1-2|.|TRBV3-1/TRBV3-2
TGTGCCAGCAGCCAATATAGGGGTGAGAATGGCTACACCTTC
CASSQYRGENGYTF
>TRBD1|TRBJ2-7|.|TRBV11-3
TGTGCCAGCAGCTGGGGGACAGGGGGGGCCTACGAGCAGTACTTC
CASSWGTGGAYEQYF
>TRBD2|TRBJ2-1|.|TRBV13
TGTGCCAGCAGCTTAGGAGGCGGGAGGGGCTACAATGAGCAGTTCTTC
CASSLGGGRGYNEQFF
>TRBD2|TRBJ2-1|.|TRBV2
TGTGCCAGCAGCGTAGCGGGCCGCTCCTACAATGAGCAGTTCTTC
CASSVAGRSYNEQFF
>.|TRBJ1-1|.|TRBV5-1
TGCGCCAGCAGCCCTACTCGGGCAGGGGCGAATCTCGAAGCTTTCTTT
CASSPTRAGANLEAFF
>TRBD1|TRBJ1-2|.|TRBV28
TGTGCCAGCAGCCCCCTGGGACAGGGGGCTTGGGGCTACACCTTC
CASSPLGQGAWGYTF